Listed below are T cell receptor beta chains from one sample, sequenced in a study of blood T cell repertoires in COVID-19. Generated by immunoSEQ multiplex PCR, the TCRdb table keeps only in-frame clones and is missing some. This table holds around 310,000 clones, 90% found once. The specimen was peripheral blood. Receptors originate from a middle-aged woman with COVID-19, enrolled during active disease. The CDR3 runs from the conserved cysteine through the conserved F or W. The order of the fields is CDR3 protein, CDR3 DNA, J gene, D gene, V gene, clone size. A D gene is named only where the DNA matches it firmly. Not all rows give a size; the values are once, few, many and, for expanded clones, a class.

CASSVEEPGNTIYF TGTGCCAGCAGCGTAGAAGAGCCCGGAAACACCATATATTTT TRBJ1-3 . TRBV9 .
CASMTGTGAHYYGYTF TGTGCCAGCATGACCGGGACAGGGGCTCATTACTATGGCTACACCTTC TRBJ1-2 TRBD1 TRBV5-6 .
CASTPRLFNTGELFF TGTGCCAGCACCCCAAGACTGTTCAACACCGGGGAGCTGTTTTTT TRBJ2-2 . TRBV3-1/TRBV3-2 .
CAWSETGLGLYNEQFF TGTGCCTGGAGTGAGACAGGGCTAGGACTATACAATGAGCAGTTCTTC TRBJ2-1 . TRBV30 .
CASSLVGGEQFF TGTGCCAGCAGTTTAGTCGGCGGTGAGCAGTTCTTC TRBJ2-1 . TRBV27 .
CASGQGVANYGYTF TGTGCCAGTGGACAGGGGGTAGCTAACTATGGCTACACCTTC TRBJ1-2 TRBD1 TRBV6-5 once
CASRGGTNQPQHF TGTGCCAGCCGTGGAGGAACCAATCAGCCCCAGCATTTT TRBJ1-5 . TRBV2 .
CASRNPGGSYGYTF TGTGCCAGCAGAAACCCCGGGGGTAGCTATGGCTACACCTTC TRBJ1-2 . TRBV6-5 .
CASSWQGDTQYF TGTGCCAGCAGCTGGCAGGGGGATACGCAGTATTTT TRBJ2-3 . TRBV5-6 .
CASSPGTGGLAGELFF TGTGCCAGCAGCCCAGGGACAGGGGGACTCGCCGGGGAGCTGTTTTTT TRBJ2-2 TRBD1 TRBV3-1/TRBV3-2 .
CASSQVPQGGDEQFF TGCGCCAGCAGCCAAGTTCCCCAAGGCGGGGATGAGCAGTTCTTC TRBJ2-1 . TRBV4-3 .
CASSLAQGVETQYF TGCGCCAGCAGCTTGGCGCAGGGTGTTGAGACCCAGTACTTC TRBJ2-5 . TRBV5-1 .
CASSDQGNTEAFF TGTGCCAGCAGTGATCAGGGGAACACTGAAGCTTTCTTT TRBJ1-1 . TRBV6-4 few
CASSQDRVSGHWIF TGTGCCAGCAGCCAAGATAGGGTTAGCGGACATTGGATCTTC TRBJ2-1 . TRBV14 .
CASSQRDTVNTEAFF TGCGCCAGCAGCCAGAGGGACACAGTGAACACTGAAGCTTTCTTT TRBJ1-1 . TRBV4-1 .
CASSYLRTGRTTEAFF TGTGCCAGCAGTTACCTTAGGACAGGGAGGACCACTGAAGCTTTCTTT TRBJ1-1 TRBD1 TRBV6-5 once
CASSSGLTDTEAFF TGCGCCAGCAGCTCAGGGTTGACAGATACTGAAGCTTTCTTT TRBJ1-1 . TRBV5-1 once
CASSTMGQGGNEKLFF TGTGCCAGCAGCACCATGGGGCAGGGGGGTAATGAAAAACTGTTTTTT TRBJ1-4 . TRBV21-1 .
CASSQGAFF TGTGCCAGCAGTCAGGGAGCTTTCTTT TRBJ1-1 . TRBV7-9 .
CASRPQGPHQPQHF TGTGCCAGCAGACCACAGGGGCCCCATCAGCCCCAGCATTTT TRBJ1-5 TRBD1 TRBV28 .
CASSIASIFGSGNTIYF TGTGCCAGTAGTATAGCCTCGATTTTCGGCTCTGGAAACACCATATATTTT TRBJ1-3 . TRBV19 .
CASSDRGQSEKLFF TGTGCCAGCAGTGACAGGGGGCAAAGTGAAAAACTGTTTTTT TRBJ1-4 TRBD1 TRBV27 many
CASSKVGQSNTEAFF TGTGCCAGCAGCAAAGTGGGACAATCAAACACTGAAGCTTTCTTT TRBJ1-1 . TRBV21-1 .
CASSLATGAYNEQFF TGTGCCAGCAGTTTGGCGACAGGGGCCTACAATGAGCAGTTCTTC TRBJ2-1 TRBD1 TRBV6-2/TRBV6-3 .
CASNAGANTGELFF TGCGCCAGCAATGCGGGCGCGAACACCGGGGAGCTGTTTTTT TRBJ2-2 . TRBV5-1 .
CASSPLGQGTQYF TGTGCCAGCAGCCCCCTCGGGCAGGGAACGCAGTACTTC TRBJ2-7 . TRBV11-2 .
CASSLADSLNTEAFF TGCGCCAGCAGCTTGGCCGACAGCTTGAACACTGAAGCTTTCTTT TRBJ1-1 . TRBV5-1 .
CASSLKQTSDTGELFF TGCGCCAGCAGCTTGAAACAGACCTCCGACACCGGGGAGCTGTTTTTT TRBJ2-2 . TRBV5-1 once
CASSFYTSRDEQYF TGTGCCAGCAGCTTTTACACTAGCCGCGACGAGCAGTACTTC TRBJ2-7 . TRBV7-2 .
CASSQYPGTTEAFF TGCGCCAGCAGCCAATATCCAGGCACCACTGAAGCTTTCTTT TRBJ1-1 . TRBV4-3 .
CASSLGTQGGDGYTF TGCGCCAGCAGCTTGGGGACCCAGGGAGGCGATGGCTACACCTTC TRBJ1-2 . TRBV5-1 .
CASSLTGGNNEQFF TGTGCCAGCAGCTTAACTGGGGGGAACAATGAGCAGTTCTTC TRBJ2-1 . TRBV7-3 .
CASIRSGAQTQYF TGCGCCAGCATTAGATCAGGGGCCCAAACGCAGTACTTC TRBJ2-7 . TRBV23-1 .
CASSLGGQGGEAFF TGTGCCAGCAGCTTGGGAGGACAGGGCGGCGAAGCTTTCTTT TRBJ1-1 TRBD1 TRBV5-8 .
CATTGTNEKLFF TGTGCCACCACAGGTACTAATGAAAAACTGTTTTTT TRBJ1-4 . TRBV6-5 .
CSVEDPFLNTEAFF TGCAGCGTTGAAGATCCGTTCCTGAACACTGAAGCTTTCTTT TRBJ1-1 . TRBV29-1 .
CASSGRGGWATEAFF TGTGCCAGCAGTGGCCGGGGAGGGTGGGCCACTGAAGCTTTCTTT TRBJ1-1 . TRBV6-2/TRBV6-3 .
CASSTDRLSNQPQHF TGTGCCAGCAGTACCGACAGGCTTAGCAATCAGCCCCAGCATTTT TRBJ1-5 . TRBV2 .
CASSPTQGAYGYTF TGTGCCAGCAGCCCAACACAGGGGGCCTATGGCTACACCTTC TRBJ1-2 TRBD1 TRBV7-9 .
CSAVQGEDEKLFF TGCAGCGCAGTACAGGGAGAGGATGAAAAACTGTTTTTT TRBJ1-4 . TRBV29-1 .